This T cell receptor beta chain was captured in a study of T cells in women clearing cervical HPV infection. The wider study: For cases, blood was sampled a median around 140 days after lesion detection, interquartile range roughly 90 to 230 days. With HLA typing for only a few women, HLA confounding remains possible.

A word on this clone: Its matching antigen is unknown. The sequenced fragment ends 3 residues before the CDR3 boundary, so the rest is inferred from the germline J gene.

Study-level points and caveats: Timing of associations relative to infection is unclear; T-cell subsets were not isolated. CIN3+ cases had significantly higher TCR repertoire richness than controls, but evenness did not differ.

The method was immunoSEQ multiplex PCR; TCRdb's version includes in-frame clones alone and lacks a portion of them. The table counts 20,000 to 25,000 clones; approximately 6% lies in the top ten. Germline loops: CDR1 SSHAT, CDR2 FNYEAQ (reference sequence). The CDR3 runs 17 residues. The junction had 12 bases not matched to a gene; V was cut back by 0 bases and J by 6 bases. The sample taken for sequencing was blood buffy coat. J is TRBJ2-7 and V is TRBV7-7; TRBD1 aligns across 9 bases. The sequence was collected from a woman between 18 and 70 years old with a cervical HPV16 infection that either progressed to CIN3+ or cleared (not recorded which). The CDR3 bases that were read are TGTGCCAGCAGCTTAGCCGGGACAGGGATTCTTCTCGGCGAG. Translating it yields CASSLAGTGILLGE. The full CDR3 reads CASSLAGTGILLGEQYF.